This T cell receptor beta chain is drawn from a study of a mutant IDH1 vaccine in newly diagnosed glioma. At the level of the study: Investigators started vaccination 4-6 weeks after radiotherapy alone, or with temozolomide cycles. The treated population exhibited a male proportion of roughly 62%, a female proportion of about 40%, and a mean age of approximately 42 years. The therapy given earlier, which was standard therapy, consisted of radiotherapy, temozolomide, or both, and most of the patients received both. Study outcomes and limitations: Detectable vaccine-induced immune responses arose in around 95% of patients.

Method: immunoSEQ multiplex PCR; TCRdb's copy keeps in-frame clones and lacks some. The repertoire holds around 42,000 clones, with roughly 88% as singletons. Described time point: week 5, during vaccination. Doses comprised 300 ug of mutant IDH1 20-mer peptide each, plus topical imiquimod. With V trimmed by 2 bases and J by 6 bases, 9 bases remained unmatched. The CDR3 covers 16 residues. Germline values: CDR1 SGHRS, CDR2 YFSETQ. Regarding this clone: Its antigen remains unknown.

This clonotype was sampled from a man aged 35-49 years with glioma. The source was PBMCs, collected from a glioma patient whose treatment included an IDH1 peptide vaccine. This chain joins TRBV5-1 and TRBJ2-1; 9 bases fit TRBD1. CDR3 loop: CASSFGTGFQPNEQFF. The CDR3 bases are TGCGCCAGCAGCTTTGGGACAGGGTTTCAGCCCAATGAGCAGTTCTTC.